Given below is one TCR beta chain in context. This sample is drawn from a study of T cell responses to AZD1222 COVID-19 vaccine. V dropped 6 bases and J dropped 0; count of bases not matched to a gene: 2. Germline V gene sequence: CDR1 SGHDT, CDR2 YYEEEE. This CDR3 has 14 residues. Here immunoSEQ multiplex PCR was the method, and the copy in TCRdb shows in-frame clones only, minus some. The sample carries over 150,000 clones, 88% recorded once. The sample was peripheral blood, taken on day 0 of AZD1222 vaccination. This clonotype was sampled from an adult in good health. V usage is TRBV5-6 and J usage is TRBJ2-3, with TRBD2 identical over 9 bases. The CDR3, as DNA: TGTGCCAGCAAAGCGGGGGGCAGCACAGATACGCAGTATTTT. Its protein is CASKAGGSTDTQYF. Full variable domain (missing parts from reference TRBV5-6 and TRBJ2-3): DAGVTQSPTHLIKTRGQQVTLRCSPKSGHDTVSWYQQALGQGPQFIFQYYEEEERQRGNFPDRFSGHQFPNYSSELNVNALLLGDSALYLCASKAGGSTDTQYFGPGTRLTVL.